One and the same sample provided the 11 T cell receptor beta chains below, sequenced in a study of immune heterogeneity within non-small cell lung tumors. It was with 32 V and 13 J primers that multiplex PCR amplified TCR beta CDR3. TCRdb analysed the multiplex PCR reads with MiXCR anew, one entry per CDR3 protein. The profile shows some 10,000 distinct CDR3 sequences, roughly 29% of them singletons. With 600 to 700 ng used per sample, the template was genomic DNA from bulk tumor. Several widely spaced biopsies per primary tumor were taken during surgery. Untreated, newly diagnosed non-small cell lung cancer patients underwent curative surgery. Sample: lung tumor tissue. The receptors were sampled from a man aged 50-59 years with non-small cell lung cancer.

V and J are TRBV7-6 and TRBJ2-2; TRBD2 agrees at 13 bases. In germline, CDR1 is SGHVS, CDR2 FNYEAQ. J lost 6 bases, V lost 8 bases, and 6 bases had no gene match. CDR3 length: 15 residues. CDR3 sequence reads: CASPRTSGSSGELFF. The CDR3 DNA sequence: TGTGCCAGCCCCCGGACTAGCGGGAGTTCCGGGGAGCTGTTTTTT.

This clonotype was counted a few times. The CDR3 coding sequence is TGCAGTGCTAGGCCGGGGGCCAACGGAGAGACCCAGTACTTC. Protein product: CSARPGANGETQYF. This sequence joins TRBV20-1 and TRBJ2-5; D could derive from TRBD1 or TRBD2 (6 bases each). Germline CDR1 reads DFQATT; CDR2 reads SNEGSKA (reference sequence). The germline V and J ends were trimmed by 3 bases and 4 bases, with 15 bases remaining between them. This CDR3 spans 14 amino acids.

At least ten counts were recorded for this clonotype. V is TRBV5-1 and J is TRBJ2-1; a weak D match, TRBD1 (6 bases). CDR1 and CDR2 from the germline V gene are SGHRS and YFSETQ. V lost 1 base, J lost 10 bases, and 18 bases lay in between. The CDR3 loop spans 15 amino acids. In nucleotides, the CDR3 is TGCGCCAGCAGCTTGAGACAGCCTGCCCAGGGGGAGCAGTTCTTC. This encodes CASSLRQPAQGEQFF.

This clonotype is termed medium-sized. The chain links TRBV5-1 to TRBJ2-1, with 14 bases that match TRBD2. The CDR3 loop spans 16 amino acids. From germline, CDR1 is SGHRS and CDR2 YFSETQ. The V and J ends lost 0 bases and 6 bases, in that order; junction bases with no gene match: 2. The DNA for the CDR3 is TGCGCCAGCAGCTTGGACGGGACTAGCGGGAGCAATGAGCAGTTCTTC. Residues: CASSLDGTSGSNEQFF.

Note on this clonotype: A read error is possible here, since a much larger clone lies one base away. J is TRBJ1-5 and V is TRBV28; a possible D gene is TRBD1 (6 bases). The germline V gene has CDR1 MDHEN and CDR2 SYDVKM. The CDR3 totals 15 residues. Trimming cost V 7 bases and J 6 bases, with 19 bases left between them. The CDR3 sequence is CASTVTLGGVQPQHF. In nucleotides, the CDR3 is TGTGCCAGCACGGTTACTCTGGGGGGCGTTCAGCCCCAGCATTTT.

Points on this clonotype: At one of its ends the junction is not consistent with the germline gene, which may arise from a read error. V and J are TRBV3-1 and TRBJ2-1, with 9 nucleotides matching TRBD2. This CDR3 has 12 amino acids. CDR1 is LGHDT, CDR2 YNNKEL, per germline (reference sequence). The CDR3 loop is CDSSQGLAGFNF. The DNA for the CDR3 is TGTGACAGCAGCCAGGGGCTAGCGGGATTCAATTTC.

CDR3 in DNA: TGCGCCAGCAATCTCTACGGGGGCGACACTGAAGCTTTCTTT. This sequence encodes CASNLYGGDTEAFF. J is TRBJ1-1 and V is TRBV10-2; weak D call: TRBD1 (6 bases). Germline-derived CDR1 and CDR2 are WSHSY and SAAADI. The germline V and J ends were trimmed by 7 bases and 3 bases, with 15 bases remaining between them. The CDR3 extends over 14 amino acids.

Comment on this clonotype: A much larger clone differs by one base, so this may be a read error. The chain combines TRBV5-5 with TRBJ2-7, with TRBD1 matching 9 bases. Per the germline V gene, CDR1 is SGHKS and CDR2 is YYEKEE (reference sequence). CDR3 length equals 14 residues. As DNA, the CDR3 is TGTTCCAGCAGCTGGGGGACAGGGAGCTACGAGCAGTACTTC. Its protein is CSSSWGTGSYEQYF.

Many counts were recorded for this clonotype. V usage is TRBV28 and J usage is TRBJ2-3, with TRBD1 as a possible D gene (5 bases). The CDR3 is 16 amino acids. Germline-derived CDR1 and CDR2 are MDHEN and SYDVKM. V gave up 3 bases and J gave up 6 bases, with 19 bases separating them. The CDR3 loop is CASSFWQGWMRDTQYF. The CDR3 coding sequence is TGTGCCAGCAGTTTCTGGCAGGGATGGATGAGGGATACGCAGTATTTT.

CDR3 DNA: TGCAGTGCTATCCCGTCGACAGACCGTTCATCTTACAATGAGCAGTTCTTC. Protein product: CSAIPSTDRSSYNEQFF. J is TRBJ2-1 and V is TRBV20-1, with D possibly TRBD1 on 5 matching bases. Trimming cost V 4 bases and J 4 bases, with 23 bases left between them. The germline V gene has CDR1 DFQATT and CDR2 SNEGSKA (reference sequence). This CDR3 has 17 residues.

This clonotype is medium-sized by share. V usage is TRBV2 and J usage is TRBJ2-1, with D uncertain. Germline V gives CDR1 SNHLY, CDR2 FYNNEI. V gave up 5 bases and J gave up 8 bases, with 7 bases separating them. The CDR3 spans 11 residues. As DNA, the CDR3 is TGTGCCAGCAGTCCAAGGGATGAGCAGTTCTTC. Translated: CASSPRDEQFF.